Sequencing of this T cell receptor (beta chain) was carried out in a study of blood T cells in healthy people across ages. A second PCR of roughly 7 to 11 cycles used a sample-barcoded 5' primer and a J-beta primer mix. MiXCR, run by TCRdb on the 5' RACE reads, gives a single entry per CDR3 protein. Among over 1,200,000 distinct CDR3 sequences, roughly 59% were seen once, and the ten largest hold 6.5% to 8%. This CDR3 has 13 residues. Germline loops: CDR1 MNHEY, CDR2 SVGAGI. The germline V and J ends were trimmed by 3 bases and 6 bases, with 10 bases remaining between them. The receptor's source is a man aged 18 to 30 in good health. This chain uses TRBV6-5 with TRBJ2-3; D gene unclear. Material for sequencing was blood. CDR3 in amino acids: CASSYSLGDTQYF. DNA of the CDR3: TGTGCCAGCAGTTATTCATTGGGGGATACGCAGTATTTT.